This T cell receptor beta chain appears in the sequencing data of a study of T cells in Graves' hyperthyroidism and ophthalmopathy. Study-wide context: The authors collected peripheral blood at initial diagnosis, before any treatment.

V gave up 5 bases and J gave up 8 bases; unmatched junction bases: 6. CDR3 length: 15 residues. Germline lookup yields CDR1 KGHSH and CDR2 LQKENI. Fresh peripheral blood, roughly 9.3 ml, was the source of the PBMCs. Using RNA transcripts as the source, TCR beta CDR3 regions were amplified. TCR CDR3 underwent first-round RT-PCR with the HTBI primer set. TCRdb processed the multiplex PCR reads anew with MiXCR; each CDR3 protein has one entry. In the table there are about 700,000 distinct CDR3 sequences, approximately 15% of which are singletons. This clonotype was detected only a few times. The clonotype comes from a woman under 30 with Graves' hyperthyroidism. V usage is TRBV18 and J usage is TRBJ2-3; 14 nucleotides line up with TRBD2. Material: blood. The CDR3 region is CASSIGLAGGGTQYF. As DNA, the CDR3 is TGTGCCAGCTCAATCGGACTAGCGGGAGGCGGTACGCAGTATTTT.